Following are 24 T cell receptor beta chains from one sample sequenced in a study of chemoradiotherapy in HPV16-positive cancers. TCRdb keeps only in-frame clones here, not all; method: immunoSEQ multiplex PCR. Here the sample spans about 2,000 clones, 80% to 90% being singletons. Sample: tumor tissue, taken from a patient who underwent chemoradiotherapy. All receptors come from a human donor with HPV-associated anogenital cancer.

The V gene is TRBV6-6, the J gene TRBJ2-6; D gene ambiguous. With 5 bases removed from V and 2 bases from J, the gap between germline ends came to 7 bases. CDR1 MNHNY and CDR2 SVGAGI come from the germline V gene (reference sequence). The CDR3 extends over 14 amino acids. The CDR3 spells CASSRTAGANVLTF. In DNA form, the CDR3 reads TGTGCCAGCAGTCGGACGGCTGGGGCCAACGTCCTGACTTTC.

V is TRBV6-6 and J is TRBJ2-5; 12 positions agree with TRBD1. Germline CDR1 and CDR2: MNHNY and SVGAGI (reference sequence). Trimming removed 6 bases from V and 5 bases from J; junction bases left unmatched: 7. The CDR3 contains 15 residues. The CDR3 sequence: CASRPGQGARETQYF. Written as DNA, the CDR3 is TGTGCCAGCAGACCGGGACAGGGGGCCCGTGAGACCCAGTACTTC.

V and J are TRBV4-1 and TRBJ2-7; D is perhaps TRBD2 (6 bases). V was cut by 0 bases and J by 3 bases, with 21 bases left in between. The CDR3 spans 18 residues. Per the germline V gene, CDR1 is MGHRA and CDR2 is YSYEKL. CDR3 protein: CASSQDRLGGSTLYEQYF. The CDR3 DNA sequence: TGCGCCAGCAGCCAAGATCGTCTAGGAGGGAGCACGCTCTACGAGCAGTACTTC.

The V call is TRBV10-1, the J call TRBJ2-2, with D possibly TRBD2 on 5 matching bases. Germline lookup yields CDR1 WNHNN and CDR2 SYGVQD (reference sequence). The CDR3 extends over 14 amino acids. Trimming removed 0 bases at V and 6 bases at J, with 8 bases between. The CDR3 reads CASSESSEAGELFF. CDR3 nucleotide sequence: TGCGCCAGCAGTGAGTCGTCGGAGGCCGGGGAGCTGTTTTTT.

The V call is TRBV6-5, the J call TRBJ2-7, with 7 bases matching TRBD1. This CDR3 has 14 residues. J gave up 1 base and V 5 bases, and 5 bases lay outside the gene matches. Germline CDR1 and CDR2: MNHEY and SVGAGI. This CDR3 reads CASSQRDSSYEQYF. For the CDR3, the DNA is TGTGCCAGCAGTCAAAGGGACAGTTCCTACGAGCAGTACTTC.

The genes are TRBV5-5 and TRBJ2-1; no firm D call. V shed 4 bases and J shed 4 bases, with 12 bases lying between them. The CDR3 has 14 amino acids. The germline CDR1 and CDR2 sequences are SGHKS and YYEKEE (reference sequence). The CDR3 sequence is CASSHQTGYNEQFF. The CDR3 nucleotides are TGTGCCAGCAGCCATCAAACGGGTTACAATGAGCAGTTCTTC.

This clone was seen a handful of times. In nucleotides, the CDR3 is TGCGCCAGCAGCCAAGATCCACAGGGTCTCACTGAAGCTTTCTTT. Amino acid sequence: CASSQDPQGLTEAFF. The chain recombines TRBV4-3 with TRBJ1-1; D possibly corresponds to TRBD1 (6 bases). V lost 0 bases, J lost 4 bases, and 12 bases lay in between. CDR3 length equals 15 residues. Germline V gene lookup returns CDR1 LGHNA and CDR2 YSLEER.

Turning to this clone: This sample also contains other DNA sequences that code for the same CDR3. The gene calls are TRBV2 and TRBJ1-1, with D unclear. Germline values: CDR1 SNHLY, CDR2 FYNNEI. Trimming left V 7 bases short and J 3 bases short, with 6 bases between. The CDR3 sequence is 11 residues long. CDR3 sequence reads: CASISDTEAFF. The CDR3 coding sequence is TGTGCCAGCATATCCGACACTGAAGCTTTCTTT.

The chain employs TRBV5-8 and TRBJ1-1, with D maybe TRBD1 (5 bases). V was clipped by 2 bases and J by 0 bases, with 14 bases between them. The CDR3 consists of 16 residues. Looked up from germline, CDR1 is SGHTS and CDR2 is YDEGEE. CDR3 sequence reads: CASSFRDVLMNTEAFF. CDR3 DNA: TGTGCCAGCAGCTTCCGGGACGTACTCATGAACACTGAAGCTTTCTTT.

This clone was seen a handful of times. This sequence joins TRBV7-2 and TRBJ2-1; TRBD2 matches 15 bases. Losses at the gene ends were 1 base for V and 9 bases for J; bases not matched to a gene: 4. CDR1 SGHTA and CDR2 FQGNSA come from the germline V gene. The CDR3 is 16 amino acids. Here the CDR3 reads CASSLGGLAGGGEQFF. The CDR3 nucleotides are TGTGCCAGCAGCTTAGGGGGACTAGCGGGGGGTGGTGAGCAGTTCTTC.

The rearrangement joins TRBV7-2 to TRBJ2-7; the D gene could be TRBD1 or TRBD2 (5 bases each). This CDR3 has 14 residues. The V end lost 1 base, the J end lost 1 base, and 8 bases lay between the germline ends. CDR1 SGHTA and CDR2 FQGNSA come from the germline V gene. The CDR3, as DNA: TGTGCCAGCAGCTTAGGGGGGATATCCTACGAGCAGTACTTC. This codes for CASSLGGISYEQYF.

This chain uses TRBV9 with TRBJ2-7, with D possibly being TRBD1 (6 bases). The V and J ends lost 5 bases and 3 bases respectively, with 18 bases between them. Per germline, CDR1 SGDLS and CDR2 YYNGEE. The CDR3 runs to 15 residues. The CDR3 here is CASSPLKQGHYEQYF. In DNA, the CDR3 is TGTGCCAGCAGTCCACTGAAACAGGGACACTACGAGCAGTACTTC.

V and J are TRBV10-1 and TRBJ1-2; D remains ambiguous. The CDR3 is 15 residues long. Germline CDR1 and CDR2: WNHNN and SYGVQD (reference sequence). The ends were cut back, 7 bases at V and 8 bases at J, with 23 bases in the middle. CDR3: CASKEIRRSARGYTF. CDR3 nucleotides: TGCGCCAGCAAGGAAATAAGACGGAGCGCTCGGGGCTACACCTTC.

V usage is TRBV6-1 and J usage is TRBJ1-2; D not resolved. The CDR3 is made up of 14 amino acids. CDR1 is MNHNS, CDR2 SASEGT, per germline. Trimming removed 0 bases at V and 4 bases at J, with 9 bases between. The CDR3 loop reads CASSEAWVGYGYTF. In nucleotides, the CDR3 is TGTGCCAGCAGTGAAGCGTGGGTCGGCTATGGCTACACCTTC.

This clone appeared a few times. The chain employs TRBV7-9 and TRBJ1-1; 9 positions match TRBD1. With V trimmed by 7 bases and J by 1 base, 4 bases remained unmatched. Germline assignment: CDR1 SEHNR and CDR2 FQNEAQ (reference sequence). This CDR3 is 14 amino acids long. CDR3 region: CASTRTGANTEAFF. Here the CDR3 DNA reads TGTGCCAGCACCAGGACAGGGGCGAACACTGAAGCTTTCTTT. The entire variable domain, with the rest obtained from reference TRBV7-9 and TRBJ1-1, is as follows: DTGVSQNPRHKITKRGQNVTFRCDPISEHNRLYWYRQTLGQGPEFLTYFQNEAQLEKSRLLSDRFSAERPKGSFSTLEIQRTEQGDSAMYLCASTRTGANTEAFFGQGTRLTVV.

The rearrangement links TRBV6-6 to TRBJ1-1; no reliable D call. Trimming pared 5 bases from V and 11 bases from J, leaving 21 bases between. The germline V gene encodes CDR1 MNHNY and CDR2 SVGAGI (reference sequence). The CDR3 has 14 residues. The CDR3 coding sequence is TGTGCCAGCAGTCGAGACGGTAGGGAGCAATCGGCTTTCTTT. As protein: CASSRDGREQSAFF.

V and J are TRBV2 and TRBJ1-6; 7 nucleotides match TRBD1. Germline CDR1 and CDR2: SNHLY and FYNNEI. After removal of 2 bases from V and 8 bases from J, the junction contained 3 bases not matched to a gene. The CDR3 is 14 residues long. The chain's CDR3 is CASSEQGDHSPLHF. The DNA of the CDR3 is TGTGCCAGCAGTGAACAGGGGGACCATTCACCCCTCCACTTT.

The chain couples TRBV6-5 to TRBJ1-2; tentatively, D is TRBD1 (6 bases). Trimming cost V 6 bases and J 2 bases, with 13 bases left between them. This CDR3 has 14 amino acids. Per the germline V gene, CDR1 is MNHEY and CDR2 is SVGAGI. The CDR3 here is CASSLGGLNYGYTF. As DNA, the CDR3 is TGTGCCAGCAGCCTGGGGGGCTTGAACTATGGCTACACCTTC.

V gene TRBV7-9 combines with J gene TRBJ1-2; tentatively, D is TRBD1 (5 bases). From germline, CDR1 is SEHNR and CDR2 FQNEAQ (reference sequence). Trimming cost V 1 base and J 2 bases, with 8 bases left between them. This CDR3 contains 14 residues. CDR3 in amino acids: CASSLVGQNYGYTF. The CDR3 nucleotides are TGTGCCAGCAGCTTAGTAGGACAAAACTATGGCTACACCTTC.

The V call is TRBV19, the J call TRBJ1-4, with unresolved D. The CDR3 spans 15 residues. Germline values: CDR1 LNHDA, CDR2 SQIVND (reference sequence). V lost 4 bases to trimming and J lost 0 bases, with 9 bases between them. CDR3 sequence reads: CASSTDSPTNEKLFF. For the CDR3, the DNA is TGTGCCAGTAGTACCGACTCCCCAACTAATGAAAAACTGTTTTTT.

The chain joins TRBV6-5 to TRBJ1-3; no firm D call. Germline values: CDR1 MNHEY, CDR2 SVGAGI. The CDR3 consists of 15 residues. Trimming cost V 0 bases and J 9 bases, with 15 bases left between them. The DNA of the CDR3 is TGTGCCAGCAGTTACTCTGAAGAAGGTTCCACCACCATATATTTT. It encodes CASSYSEEGSTTIYF.

V and J are TRBV6-5 and TRBJ2-5; tentative D call: TRBD1 (5 bases). Germline V CDR1 and CDR2: MNHEY, SVGAGI. The CDR3 is 13 amino acids. Trimming shortened V by 5 bases and J by 2 bases, and 9 bases separated the two germline ends. Here the CDR3 reads CASSGAAQETQYF. The CDR3, as DNA: TGTGCCAGCAGTGGGGCAGCGCAAGAGACCCAGTACTTC.

The genes are TRBV7-3 and TRBJ2-3, with 10 bases identical to TRBD2. The CDR3 sequence is 18 residues long. V shed 0 bases and J 2 bases; nucleotides not matched to a gene: 8. Germline V gene lookup returns CDR1 SGHTA and CDR2 FQGTGA. CDR3 sequence (DNA): TGTGCCAGCAGCTTAACTCAAAGCGGGGGGGGATACACAGATACGCAGTATTTT. Translated: CASSLTQSGGGYTDTQYF.

Here the CDR3 DNA reads TGTGCCAGCAGTGATGTAGGGGGCCAAGCCGGGGAGCTGTTTTTT. Protein product: CASSDVGGQAGELFF. This chain connects TRBV6-4 to TRBJ2-2; 7 nucleotides align to TRBD1. Germline CDR1 is MRHNA and CDR2 is SNTAGT. This CDR3 contains 15 residues. The V segment lost 3 bases and the J segment 6 bases; nucleotides outside the gene matches: 7.